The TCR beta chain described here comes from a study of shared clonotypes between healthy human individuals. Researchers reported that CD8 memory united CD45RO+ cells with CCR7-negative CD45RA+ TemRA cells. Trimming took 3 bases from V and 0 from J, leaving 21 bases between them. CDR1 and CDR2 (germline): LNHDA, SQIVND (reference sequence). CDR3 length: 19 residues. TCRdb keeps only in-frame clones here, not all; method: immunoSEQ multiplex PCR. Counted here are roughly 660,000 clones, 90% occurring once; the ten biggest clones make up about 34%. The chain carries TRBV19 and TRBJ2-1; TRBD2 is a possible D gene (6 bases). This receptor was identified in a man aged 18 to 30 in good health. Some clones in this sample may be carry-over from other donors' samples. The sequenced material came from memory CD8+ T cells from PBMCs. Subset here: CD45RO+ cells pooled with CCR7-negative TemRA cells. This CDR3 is CASSIVILRGRSSYNEQFF. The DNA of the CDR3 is TGTGCCAGTAGTATCGTTATATTGCGGGGAAGAAGCTCCTACAATGAGCAGTTCTTC.